This T cell receptor (beta chain) was captured in a study of B cell selection in AIRE deficiency (dated by TCRdb to about 2019). General notes on the study: Researchers compared TCRbeta repertoires of sorted blood CD4+ conventional T cells and regulatory T cells in AIRE-deficient patients with those in healthy controls. The TCR-sequenced cohort comprised roughly 5 AIRE-deficient APECED patients and roughly 5 healthy control donors. Broader findings and caveats from the paper: Shorter CDR3s were found in shared Treg sequences, reflecting a bias toward rearrangements containing few non-templated nucleotide insertions. TCRBV gene usage, CDR3 length and TCR diversity in Tconv and Treg cells from AIRE-deficient patients were found to be similar to those in cells from healthy donors. Among over 3,500 shared Treg TCRbeta sequences, approximately 34% were shared exclusively by healthy donors and around 8.7% exclusively by patients, which suggests that Treg selection is less efficient in the absence of AIRE. Sequencing covered only TCRbeta chains, and roughly two fifths of shared healthy-donor Treg sequences were also present in healthy Tconv, possibly due to differing TCRalpha chains. About a third of the Treg TCRbeta sequences shared among healthy donors were detected in patient Tconv cells, suggesting that Treg-biased clones are diverted into the Tconv compartment.

CDR3 length: 14 amino acids, cysteine to phenylalanine. Only the CDR3 part of the read is kept: 42 bases, read in frame from the first base. V ends up 5 bases short and J 2 bases short, with an unmatched junction base count of 3. Based on the germline V gene, the CDR1 and CDR2 sequences are LGHNA and YNFKEQ. The immunoSEQ platform was used to sequence the TCRbeta chains. The original pipeline was this. Tens of thousands of distinct TCRbeta sequences from patients and around 96,000 from healthy donors were obtained from pooled Treg repertoires. Treg TCRbeta sequences found in two or more individuals were defined as public, and these public Treg TCRbeta sequences were then searched for in Tconv repertoires. Differences between groups were assessed by Mann-Whitney U tests with Bonferroni-Dunn correction in GraphPad Prism 7.03. Entries here come from immuneACCESS through TCRdb and include only in-frame sequences with V and J called. Some clones fail to appear in such tables; in the studies checked, an unresolved V gene covers under half of the shortfall, and the cause of the remainder is unknown. V and J calls and clone size are as listed in that table; D and trimming were resolved from the DNA. This sample holds around 18,000 clones; 85% to 95% were observed only once. The top ten clonotypes cover under 0.9% of the sample.

The sample holds one count of this clone. No antigen is known for it. It has no much larger one-base neighbor in the sample; base qualities were not kept. For sorting, regulatory T cells were defined as CD4+CD25hiCD127low/negative cells. The healthy donors who provided the control samples were not related to the patients. A FACSAria flow cytometer was used to sort the Tconv and Treg cells intended for TCRbeta sequencing. The sorted cells went into 5-ml round-bottom polystyrene tubes, and the dry cell pellets were then frozen at -80 degrees C until sequencing. Sequenced sample: CD4+CD25+ Tregs sorted from PBMCs. This clonotype was obtained from a human donor in good health. The rearrangement joined TRBV4-2 to TRBJ2-5; TRBD1 agrees with 9 junctional bases. CDR3 loop: CASSLDRGQETQYF. The bases are TGTGCCAGCAGCTTGGACAGGGGTCAAGAGACCCAGTACTTC.